The T cell receptor (beta chain) under discussion was sequenced for a study of beta chain features in type 1 diabetes. Since all of the isolated RNA was reverse transcribed, expressed TCRB transcripts were what got sequenced. TCRdb's table, derived via immunoSEQ multiplex PCR, lists solely in-frame clones and lacks some. This sample has 250,000 to 400,000 clones, with 14% found just once. The CDR3 has 14 amino acids. Germline V lookup: CDR1 MGHDK, CDR2 SYGVNS. The V gene lost 5 bases and the J gene lost 1 base, with 11 bases spanning the gap. The material sequenced was central memory CD4+ T cells from blood. The TCR comes from a man younger than 45 in good health. This sequence joins TRBV25-1 and TRBJ1-1; D remains unclear. The CDR3 DNA follows: TGTGCCAGCAGTAGTTCATTTACGAACACTGAAGCTTTCTTT. This gives the protein CASSSSFTNTEAFF. Complete variable domain (other parts from reference TRBV25-1 and TRBJ1-1): EADIYQTPRYLVIGTGKKITLECSQTMGHDKMYWYQQDPGMELHLIHYSYGVNSTEKGDLSSESTVSRIRTEHFPLTLESARPSHTSQYLCASSSSFTNTEAFFGQGTRLTVV.